A single sample is the source of the 5 T cell receptor beta chains below, sequenced in a study of OX40 agonist ivuxolimab in advanced cancers. Measured with immunoSEQ multiplex PCR; TCRdb has only the in-frame clones, and not every one. The table lists tens of thousands of clones, roughly four fifths of them singletons. The material sequenced was CD4+ or CD8+ T cells sorted from blood, taken in a trial of the OX40 agonist ivuxolimab. The receptors shown here come from an adult with an advanced solid tumor such as melanoma, head and neck, liver or kidney cancer.

The chain joins TRBV7-8 to TRBJ1-4; D gene ambiguous. Trimming took 5 bases from V and 6 from J, leaving 13 bases between them. The germline CDR1 and CDR2 sequences are SGHVS and FQNEAQ. CDR3 length equals 14 residues. The DNA for the CDR3 is TGTGCCAGCAGCCTCGAATTGAGCCATGAAAAACTGTTTTTT. Its translation: CASSLELSHEKLFF.

This clone was seen just once. This chain connects TRBV27 to TRBJ1-4; TRBD1 agrees at 10 bases. Germline trimming cut 9 bases from V and 7 bases from J; bases unmatched to any gene: 8. Looked up from germline, CDR1 is MNHEY and CDR2 is SMNVEV (reference sequence). There are 14 residues in the CDR3. The CDR3 coding sequence is TGTGCCAGAAAGGAGACAGGGGGCGGTGAAAAACTGTTTTTT. It specifies CARKETGGGEKLFF.

The rearrangement joins TRBV5-1 to TRBJ2-3; D ambiguous. Germline CDR1 is SGHRS and CDR2 is YFSETQ. V lost 4 bases and J lost 2, with 11 bases in between. The CDR3 is 14 amino acids. The CDR3 here is CASSLGAVTDTQYF. The CDR3 region has the DNA TGCGCCAGCAGCCTCGGTGCAGTCACAGATACGCAGTATTTT. The complete variable domain, with remaining parts taken from reference TRBV5-1 and TRBJ2-3, reads KAGVTQTPRYLIKTRGQQVTLSCSPISGHRSVSWYQQTPGQGLQFLFEYFSETQRNKGNFPGRFSGRQFSNSRSEMNVSTLELGDSALYLCASSLGAVTDTQYFGPGTRLTVL.

The rearrangement links TRBV2 to TRBJ2-3; weak D call: TRBD2 (5 bases). CDR1 and CDR2 from the germline V gene are SNHLY and FYNNEI. This CDR3 region has 12 residues. Trimming removed 4 bases at V and 7 bases at J, with 9 bases between. This CDR3 reads CASSGPGNTQYF. For the CDR3, the DNA is TGTGCCAGCAGTGGGCCGGGGAATACGCAGTATTTT.

The chain joins TRBV7-6 to TRBJ2-3, with 11 bases matching TRBD1. V lost 7 bases to trimming and J lost 4 bases; unmatched junction nucleotides: 10. The CDR3 loop spans 16 amino acids. The germline gives CDR1 SGHVS, CDR2 FNYEAQ. The CDR3 region is CASTRSGTGGSDTQYF. CDR3 DNA sequence: TGTGCCAGCACCAGATCCGGGACAGGGGGATCAGATACGCAGTATTTT.